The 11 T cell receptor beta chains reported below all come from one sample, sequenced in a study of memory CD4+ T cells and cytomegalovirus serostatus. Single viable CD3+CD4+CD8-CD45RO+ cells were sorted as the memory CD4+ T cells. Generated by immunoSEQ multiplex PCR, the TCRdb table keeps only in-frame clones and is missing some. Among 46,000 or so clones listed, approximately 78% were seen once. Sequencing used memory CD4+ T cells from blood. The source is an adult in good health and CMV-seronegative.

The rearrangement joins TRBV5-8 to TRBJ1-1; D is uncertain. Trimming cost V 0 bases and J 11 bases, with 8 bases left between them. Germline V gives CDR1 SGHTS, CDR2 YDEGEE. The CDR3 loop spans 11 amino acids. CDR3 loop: CASSLVGRAFF. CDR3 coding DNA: TGTGCCAGCAGCTTGGTTGGACGGGCTTTCTTT.

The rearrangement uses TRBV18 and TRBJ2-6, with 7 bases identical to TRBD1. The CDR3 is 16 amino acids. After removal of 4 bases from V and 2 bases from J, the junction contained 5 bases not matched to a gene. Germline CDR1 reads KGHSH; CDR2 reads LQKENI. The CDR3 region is CASSRTGSAGANVLTF. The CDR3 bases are TGTGCCAGCTCACGGACAGGTTCCGCTGGGGCCAACGTCCTGACTTTC.

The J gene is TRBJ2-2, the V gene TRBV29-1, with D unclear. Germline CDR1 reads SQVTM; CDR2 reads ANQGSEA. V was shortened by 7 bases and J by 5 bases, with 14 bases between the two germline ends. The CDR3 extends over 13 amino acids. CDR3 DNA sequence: TGCAGCGGCATTGTAGTCGGGACCGGGGAGCTGTTTTTT. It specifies CSGIVVGTGELFF.

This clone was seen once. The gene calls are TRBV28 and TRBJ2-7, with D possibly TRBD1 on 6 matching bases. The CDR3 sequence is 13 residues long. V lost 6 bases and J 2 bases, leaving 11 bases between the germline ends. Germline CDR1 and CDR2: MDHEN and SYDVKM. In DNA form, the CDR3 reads TGTGCCAGCAGCCGAGGGGGTCCCTACGAGCAGTACTTC. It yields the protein CASSRGGPYEQYF.

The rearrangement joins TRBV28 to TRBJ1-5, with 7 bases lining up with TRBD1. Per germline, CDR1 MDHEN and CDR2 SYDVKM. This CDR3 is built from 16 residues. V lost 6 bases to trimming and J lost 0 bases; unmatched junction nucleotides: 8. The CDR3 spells CASRNDQGGSNQPQHF. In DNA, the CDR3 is TGTGCCAGCAGAAACGATCAGGGGGGTAGCAATCAGCCCCAGCATTTT.

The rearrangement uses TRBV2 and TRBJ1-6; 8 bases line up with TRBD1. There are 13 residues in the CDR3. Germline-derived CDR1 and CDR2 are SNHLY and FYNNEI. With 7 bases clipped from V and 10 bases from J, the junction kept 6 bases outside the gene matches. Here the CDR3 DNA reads TGTGCCAGCAACGACAGGGGTCGATCACCCCTCCACTTT. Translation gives CASNDRGRSPLHF.

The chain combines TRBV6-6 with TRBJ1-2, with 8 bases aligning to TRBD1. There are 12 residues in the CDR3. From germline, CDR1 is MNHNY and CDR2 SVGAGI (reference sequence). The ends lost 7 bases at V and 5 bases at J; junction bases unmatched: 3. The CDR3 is CASTGQGYGYTF. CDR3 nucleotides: TGTGCCAGCACCGGACAGGGATATGGCTACACCTTC.

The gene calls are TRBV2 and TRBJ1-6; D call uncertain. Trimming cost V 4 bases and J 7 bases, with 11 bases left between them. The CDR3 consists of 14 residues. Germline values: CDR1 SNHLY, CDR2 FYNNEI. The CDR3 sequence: CASSGAIQNSPLHF. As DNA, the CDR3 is TGTGCCAGCAGTGGGGCAATACAAAATTCACCCCTCCACTTT.

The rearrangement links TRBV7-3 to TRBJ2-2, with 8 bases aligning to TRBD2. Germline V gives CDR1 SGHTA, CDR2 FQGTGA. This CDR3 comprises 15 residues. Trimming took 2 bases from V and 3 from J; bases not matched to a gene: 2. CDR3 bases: TGTGCCAGCAGCTTATACGGGGGGGACACCGGGGAGCTGTTTTTT. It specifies CASSLYGGDTGELFF.

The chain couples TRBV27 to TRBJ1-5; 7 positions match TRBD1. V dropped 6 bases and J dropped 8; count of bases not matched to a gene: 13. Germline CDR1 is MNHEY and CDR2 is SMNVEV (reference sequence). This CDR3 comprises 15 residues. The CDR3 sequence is CASSLRGGGAKPQHF. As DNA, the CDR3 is TGTGCCAGCAGCCTTCGGGGAGGGGGCGCGAAGCCCCAGCATTTT.

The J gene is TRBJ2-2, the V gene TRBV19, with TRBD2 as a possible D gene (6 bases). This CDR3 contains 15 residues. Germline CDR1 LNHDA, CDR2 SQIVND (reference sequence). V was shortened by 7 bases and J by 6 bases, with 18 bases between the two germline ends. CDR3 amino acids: CASTVGGVLAGELFF. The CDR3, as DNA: TGTGCCAGTACAGTGGGCGGGGTCCTAGCCGGGGAGCTGTTTTTT.